This paragraph covers one T cell receptor beta chain sequence. Its antigen is unknown. These data are taken from a study of beta chain features in type 1 diabetes. On the study more broadly: Over all samples combined, more than 90,000,000 sorted cells were examined. Study results and caveats: Any HLA type influence on TCRB rearrangement was left unresolved here. There was a moderate but significant shortening of TCRB CDR3s in all four CD4+ subsets of Type 1 diabetes patients.

Germline CDR1 LGHNA, CDR2 YSLEER. Between the trimmed V and J ends, which lost 4 bases and 7 bases, there was a span of 17 bases. This CDR3 region has 14 residues. The study reverse transcribed the entire isolated RNA, so it sequenced expressed TCRB transcripts. The table came from immunoSEQ multiplex PCR; TCRdb's copy has only in-frame clones and leaves some out. The sample has approximately 160,000 clones; under 9.5% are singletons. Per donor, one heparinised blood draw averaged approximately 120 mL. The TCR originated in a man younger than 35 in good health. This chain uses TRBV4-3 with TRBJ2-7; a weak D match, TRBD1 (5 bases). Input material: central memory CD4+ T cells from blood. CDR3 residues: CASSPGPGRGEQYF. The CDR3 DNA reads TGCGCCAGCAGCCCCGGACCGGGTAGGGGTGAGCAGTACTTC.